This T cell receptor (beta chain) was profiled in a study of T cell responses to AZD1222 COVID-19 vaccine. Study context: Pooling covered second doses at about 4 or about 12 weeks. Findings and caveats of the study: Reports say nearly half of spike-specific TCRs go after unmutated variant regions. CD4 TCRs covered the whole spike, strongest at regions 160-218 and 743-854.

Data came from immunoSEQ multiplex PCR; TCRdb stores just in-frame clones and leaves some out. The repertoire includes some 130,000 clones, roughly 90% of them detected once, and approximately 3% sits in the top ten. Of note for this clone: Its antigen is as yet unknown.

Germline V lookup: CDR1 MGHDK, CDR2 SYGVNS. This CDR3 has 13 amino acids. The ends were cut back, 4 bases at V and 5 bases at J, with 12 bases in the middle. The source is an adult in good health. This chain links TRBV25-1 with TRBJ2-7; TRBD1 might be the D (5 bases). Material: peripheral blood, obtained on day 0 of AZD1222 vaccination. CDR3 sequence reads: CASSVPGIDEQYF. The CDR3 DNA reads TGTGCCAGCAGTGTTCCAGGGATCGACGAGCAGTACTTC.